This TCR beta chain derives from a study of identical twins. This clonotype was observed a handful of times. Its antigen remains unidentified. This CDR3 contains 21 residues. Germline CDR1 reads SGHNT; CDR2 reads YENEEA. Trimming removed 4 bases from V and 1 base from J, with 29 bases in between. TCRdb analysed the 5' RACE reads with MiXCR anew, one entry per CDR3 protein. The top ten clones hold 1.5% to 2% of a sample with more than 650,000 distinct CDR3 sequences, approximately 6% of them seen once. Study observations and caveats: Beta out-of-frame sequences showed weaker excess twin sharing. Cross-sectional statistics underpinned the conclusions; the same donors were not followed.

The V and J genes are TRBV11-3 and TRBJ2-4; weak D call: TRBD2 (6 bases). The receptor's source is a man aged 18 to 29 in good health. The sample was naive T cells sorted from blood. CDR3 sequence: CASSSPRDGGTFVGAKNIQYF. CDR3 bases: TGTGCCAGCAGCTCCCCCAGGGACGGGGGAACCTTCGTAGGGGCCAAAAACATTCAGTACTTC.